This T cell receptor (beta chain) was profiled in a study of blood T cell repertoires in COVID-19 (dated by TCRdb to about 2020). General notes on the study: Samples covering the acute and convalescent phases of COVID-19 were provided by collaborators in the United States, Italy and Spain. The repertoires were released in a freely available public database meant as a resource for research on the immune response to SARS-CoV-2. The sample metadata nearly always contained a de-identified subject ID, COVID-19 status, age in years and sex. The material from the prospective study consisted of cDNA or gDNA derived from T cells, B-cell-depleted T cells, or PBMCs. Samples were obtained from the ongoing ImmuneRACE study (first 160 participants) and from 1,000 to 1,500 subjects provided by 6 global collaborators. Deeply sampled blood TCRbeta repertoires from subjects exposed to, actively infected with, or recovered from COVID-19 were included in the dataset. HLA class I and class II types, where available, came from metadata supplied by the sample provider rather than from assay-based typing.

TCRbeta CDR3 regions were amplified from genomic DNA using the immunoSEQ Assay, a bias-controlled multiplex PCR. Processing in the source paper ran as follows. The number of nucleated cells in each sample was estimated by amplification of reference gene primers within the assay. Sequence reads were collapsed and filtered to measure the absolute abundance of every unique TCRbeta CDR3 rearrangement. Productive Simpson clonality was computed per sample as the square root of Simpson's diversity index over productive rearrangements. TCRdb holds this immuneACCESS table with in-frame rearrangements only. Some clones are missing; in checked studies, unresolved V genes explain under half, and the rest has no known cause. V and J calls plus clone size are reproduced from that table; the DNA served to infer D and trimming. This sample is represented by approximately 210,000 clones; roughly 82% of them were singletons. The ten largest clones take up about 12% of the sample.

Each collaborating institution followed its own protocols to collect whole blood in K2EDTA tubes. For TCRbeta analysis, collaborator samples were shipped as frozen whole blood, as isolated PBMCs, or as DNA extracted from either sample type. Overall study results and their limits: How much clinical and demographic metadata was included differed by source and by participant, and the metadata was provided uncurated.

A word on this clone: This clone's antigen is unknown. No per-base quality is available; no much larger clone lies one base away.

The germline V gene (reference sequence) sets CDR1 to LNHDA and CDR2 to SQIVND. V was cut back by 5 bases and J by 1 base, leaving a gap of 15 bases between them. The CDR3, cysteine through phenylalanine, is 16 amino acids long. Only the CDR3 DNA stays, 48 bases, in frame from base 1. The sample comprised peripheral blood. This sequence uses TRBV19 and TRBJ1-5, with TRBD1 perhaps the D gene, on 5 matching bases. This clonotype was obtained from a woman in her 40s with acute or convalescent COVID-19. The CDR3 reads CASSSPGTWSNQPQHF. The DNA sequence is as follows: TGTGCCAGTAGTTCACCCGGGACTTGGAGCAATCAGCCCCAGCATTTT.